These T cell receptor beta chains were read from a single sample in a study of Ad26.COV2.S vaccination and SARS-CoV-2 variants. The protocol was immunoSEQ multiplex PCR, while the TCRdb copy is restricted to in-frame clones and leaves out a portion. The table has roughly 420,000 clones, approximately 92% seen once; the top ten hold about 2.4%. This sample comprised peripheral blood, obtained in a trial of Ad26.COV2.S vaccine versus placebo. These receptors were taken from a person aged 18-65 years who received the Ad26.COV2.S COVID-19 vaccine or a placebo. Both conserved end residues are trimmed from each CDR3. The D gene is left open where the match is weak.

>TRBV5-6|TRBD1
ASSLAADRDGYTEAF
>TRBV5-8|NA
ASSLAQLQETQY
>TRBV27|NA
ASSLYPDYGYT
>TRBV6-5|TRBD2
ASSPAGSSYEQY
>TRBV10-2|TRBD2
ASSEPSGGQETQY
>TRBV7-2|NA
ASSREDNSPLH
>TRBV7-9|NA
ASTKRASWPYEQY
>TRBV6-5|TRBD1
ASSPRQGLNTIY
>TRBV5-5|TRBD2
ASSSGAGAYNEQF
>TRBV7-8|NA
ASSLGGTGELF